The 20 T cell receptor beta chains listed next were all sequenced from one sample in a study of radiotherapy plus CTLA-4 blockade in lung cancer. Sequencing was performed with immunoSEQ multiplex PCR; in TCRdb, only in-frame clones are kept and a portion is missing. This sample has tens of thousands of clones, with over 60% found just once. Sample: peripheral blood, taken from a patient treated with radiotherapy plus ipilimumab. The receptor source for this set is a human donor with non-small cell lung cancer that progressed on radiotherapy plus ipilimumab.

The genes are TRBV11-2 and TRBJ2-2, with 7 bases lining up with TRBD1. V dropped 5 bases and J dropped 15; count of bases not matched to a gene: 9. The CDR3 totals 12 residues. CDR1 SGHAT and CDR2 FQNNGV come from the germline V gene. In nucleotides, the CDR3 is TGTGCCAGCAGCGCCGCCGGGACAGAGGTGTTTTTT. It yields the protein CASSAAGTEVFF.

The chain is built from TRBV7-9 and TRBJ1-5; 7 nucleotides line up with TRBD1. The CDR3 runs to 16 residues. V lost 0 bases to trimming and J lost 5 bases; unmatched junction nucleotides: 7. Germline lookup yields CDR1 SEHNR and CDR2 FQNEAQ (reference sequence). Here the CDR3 reads CASSLAGDRDYQPQHF. For the CDR3, the DNA is TGTGCCAGCAGCTTAGCAGGTGACAGGGACTATCAGCCCCAGCATTTT.

The V and J genes are TRBV27 and TRBJ1-5; TRBD1 aligns across 7 bases. Germline lookup yields CDR1 MNHEY and CDR2 SMNVEV (reference sequence). The J segment lost 3 bases and the V segment lost 6 bases, leaving 8 bases of the junction unmatched. The CDR3 length is 15 residues. CDR3 DNA sequence: TGTGCCAGCAGGTCGGACAGGTTTATCAATCAGCCCCAGCATTTT. Amino acid sequence: CASRSDRFINQPQHF.

The CDR3 here is CASSLGGTANSPLHF. The CDR3 region has the DNA TGTGCCAGCAGCTTAGGTGGGACAGCAAATTCACCCCTCCACTTT. This chain connects TRBV7-2 to TRBJ1-6; 7 bases are a match to TRBD1. Germline V CDR1 and CDR2: SGHTA, FQGNSA. Trimming cost V 1 base and J 7 bases; bases outside gene matches: 4. CDR3 size: 15 residues.

The chain employs TRBV7-3 and TRBJ2-1; 8 bases fit TRBD2. Germline trimming cut 1 base from V and 6 bases from J; bases unmatched to any gene: 2. The CDR3 consists of 14 residues. Germline V CDR1 and CDR2: SGHTA, FQGTGA. This CDR3 is CASSLIAGTNEQFF. The DNA for the CDR3 is TGTGCCAGCAGCTTAATAGCGGGAACCAATGAGCAGTTCTTC.

This clone came up once. This sequence joins TRBV11-1 and TRBJ2-3; 9 bases line up with TRBD2. The V gene's germline CDR1 is SGHAT and CDR2 FQDESV (reference sequence). This CDR3 has 16 amino acids. Losses at the gene ends were 5 bases for V and 5 bases for J; bases not matched to a gene: 11. The CDR3: CASSGFGGGAKDTQYF. The CDR3 DNA sequence: TGTGCCAGCAGCGGATTTGGCGGGGGGGCCAAAGATACGCAGTATTTT.

Here the CDR3 DNA reads TGTGCCAGCACTTGGGGGGAAACCTACAATGAGCAGTTCTTC. It translates to CASTWGETYNEQFF. The chain couples TRBV6-6 to TRBJ2-1; D may be TRBD2 (6 bases). The CDR3 has 14 residues. The ends were cut back, 7 bases at V and 2 bases at J, with 12 bases in the middle. From germline, CDR1 is MNHNY and CDR2 SVGAGI (reference sequence).

This clone has only one observation. The chain links TRBV2 to TRBJ2-5; 10 bases are shared with TRBD2. The CDR3 consists of 13 residues. Germline V CDR1 and CDR2: SNHLY, FYNNEI. V lost 6 bases and J lost 5; bases outside the gene matches: 3. CDR3 DNA sequence: TGTGCCAGCAGCGGTAGCGGGAGGGAGACCCAGTACTTC. It translates to CASSGSGRETQYF.

The rearrangement uses TRBV28 and TRBJ2-7; 7 bases are a match to TRBD1. V lost 11 bases to trimming and J lost 1 base; unmatched junction nucleotides: 5. The germline gives CDR1 MDHEN, CDR2 SYDVKM. CDR3 size: 12 residues. The CDR3 loop is CAARDSSYEQYF. In DNA form, the CDR3 reads TGTGCCGCCCGGGACAGTTCCTACGAGCAGTACTTC.

This chain joins TRBV28 and TRBJ1-1, with TRBD1 identical over 11 bases. The length of the CDR3 is 13 residues. V was clipped by 4 bases and J by 8 bases; unmatched bases: 3. CDR1 is MDHEN, CDR2 SYDVKM, per germline. This CDR3 reads CASSSGDRGEAFF. The CDR3, as DNA: TGTGCCAGCAGTTCTGGGGACAGGGGGGAAGCTTTCTTT. The entire variable domain, with the rest obtained from reference TRBV28 and TRBJ1-1, is as follows: DVKVTQSSRYLVKRTGEKVFLECVQDMDHENMFWYRQDPGLGLRLIYFSYDVKMKEKGDIPEGYSVSREKKERFSLILESASTNQTSMYLCASSSGDRGEAFFGQGTRLTVV.

The chain combines TRBV7-3 with TRBJ2-1, with D possibly being TRBD1 or TRBD2 (6 bases each). Germline V gene lookup returns CDR1 SGHTA and CDR2 FQGTGA. The ends were cut back, 3 bases at V and 9 bases at J, with 12 bases in the middle. The CDR3 is 13 residues long. CDR3 sequence (DNA): TGTGCCAGCAGCTTCGGGGGCGCACGTGAGCAGTTCTTC. This encodes CASSFGGAREQFF.

The chain is built from TRBV30 and TRBJ1-3; no clear D gene. Trimming removed 8 bases from V and 4 bases from J, with 12 bases in between. CDR3 size: 12 residues. Germline CDR1 is GTSNPN and CDR2 is SVGIG (reference sequence). The CDR3 loop is CANGVGGNTIYF. The CDR3 DNA sequence: TGTGCCAATGGGGTCGGGGGAAACACCATATATTTT.

The J gene is TRBJ1-1, the V gene TRBV28, with a possible D match to TRBD1 (5 bases). V was pared by 8 bases and J by 2 bases, with 21 bases between. The CDR3 runs to 16 residues. Germline values: CDR1 MDHEN, CDR2 SYDVKM. CDR3 region: CASSNLLTARNTEAFF. The CDR3, as DNA: TGTGCCAGCTCCAACTTATTGACAGCCCGTAACACTGAAGCTTTCTTT. The variable domain in full, with the rest retrieved from reference TRBV28 and TRBJ1-1, is DVKVTQSSRYLVKRTGEKVFLECVQDMDHENMFWYRQDPGLGLRLIYFSYDVKMKEKGDIPEGYSVSREKKERFSLILESASTNQTSMYLCASSNLLTARNTEAFFGQGTRLTVV.

The chain has TRBV7-2 and TRBJ2-1; no definite D call. The CDR3 length is 15 residues. Germline V gene lookup returns CDR1 SGHTA and CDR2 FQGNSA. The V gene lost 5 bases and the J gene lost 6 bases, with 17 bases spanning the gap. CDR3 region: CASSSPGLGTNEQFF. The CDR3, as DNA: TGTGCCAGCAGCAGTCCTGGGTTGGGTACCAATGAGCAGTTCTTC. Full variable domain (missing parts from reference TRBV7-2 and TRBJ2-1): GAGVSQSPSNKVTEKGKDVELRCDPISGHTALYWYRQSLGQGLEFLIYFQGNSAPDKSGLPSDRFSAERTGGSVSTLTIQRTQQEDSAVYLCASSSPGLGTNEQFFGPGTRLTVL.

The chain couples TRBV5-1 to TRBJ2-7; D not resolved. Per germline, CDR1 SGHRS and CDR2 YFSETQ. V was shortened by 1 base and J by 4 bases, with 15 bases between the two germline ends. This CDR3 is built from 15 residues. CDR3 sequence (DNA): TGCGCCAGCAGCTTGCAAGGCCTCAACGAATACGAGCAGTACTTC. Translated: CASSLQGLNEYEQYF. Drawing the rest from reference TRBV5-1 and TRBJ2-7, the complete variable domain is KAGVTQTPRYLIKTRGQQVTLSCSPISGHRSVSWYQQTPGQGLQFLFEYFSETQRNKGNFPGRFSGRQFSNSRSEMNVSTLELGDSALYLCASSLQGLNEYEQYFGPGTRLTVT.

V usage is TRBV7-8 and J usage is TRBJ2-3; D uncertain. The germline CDR1 and CDR2 sequences are SGHVS and FQNEAQ. The CDR3 runs to 16 residues. Trimming removed 1 base at V and 2 bases at J, with 13 bases between. The CDR3 DNA is TGTGCCAGCAGCTTAGAGTCCGGCACCTACACAGATACGCAGTATTTT. This encodes CASSLESGTYTDTQYF. Complete variable domain (other parts from reference TRBV7-8 and TRBJ2-3): GAGVSQSPRYKVAKRGQDVALRCDPISGHVSLFWYQQALGQGPEFLTYFQNEAQLDKSGLPSDRFFAERPEGSVSTLKIQRTQQEDSAVYLCASSLESGTYTDTQYFGPGTRLTVL.

The genes are TRBV5-8 and TRBJ1-5; D is possibly TRBD1 (5 bases). The ends were cut back, 5 bases at V and 0 bases at J, with 15 bases in the middle. The length of the CDR3 is 16 residues. Looked up from germline, CDR1 is SGHTS and CDR2 is YDEGEE. DNA of the CDR3: TGTGCCAGCAGGACGGGAAGACAGTATAGCAATCAGCCCCAGCATTTT. As protein: CASRTGRQYSNQPQHF.

J is TRBJ2-1 and V is TRBV9, with 7 bases lining up with TRBD2. This CDR3 is 15 amino acids long. Trimming cost V 0 bases and J 9 bases; bases outside gene matches: 9. The germline gives CDR1 SGDLS, CDR2 YYNGEE. The CDR3, as DNA: TGTGCCAGCAGCGTAGATGGCGGGAGTCTAGGTGAGCAGTTCTTC. Residues: CASSVDGGSLGEQFF.

The chain is built from TRBV4-1 and TRBJ2-2; 7 positions match TRBD2. The CDR3 contains 16 residues. Germline lookup yields CDR1 MGHRA and CDR2 YSYEKL. V lost 1 base to trimming and J lost 0 bases; unmatched junction nucleotides: 2. CDR3: CASSQGAGTNTGELFF. CDR3 DNA sequence: TGCGCCAGCAGCCAAGGAGCGGGAACGAACACCGGGGAGCTGTTTTTT.

The J gene is TRBJ2-3, the V gene TRBV6-5; maybe TRBD2 (7 bases). Germline assignment: CDR1 MNHEY and CDR2 SVGAGI. This CDR3 is built from 16 residues. V was shortened by 0 bases and J by 0 bases, with 10 bases between the two germline ends. DNA of the CDR3: TGTGCCAGCAGTTACTCAGGGGGGGTAAGCACAGATACGCAGTATTTT. Its protein product is CASSYSGGVSTDTQYF.